The TCR beta chain under discussion was sequenced for a study of blood T cell repertoires in COVID-19. CDR3 size: 15 residues. Germline V lookup: CDR1 SGHAT, CDR2 FQNNGV. V lost 4 bases to trimming and J lost 3 bases; unmatched junction nucleotides: 3. Profiling relied on immunoSEQ multiplex PCR, and the TCRdb table lists in-frame clones only, not all of them. The sample contains a few hundred thousand clones, almost 90% of which appear only once. J is TRBJ1-5 and V is TRBV11-2; TRBD1 matches 10 bases. The receptor was isolated from a woman aged 18-29 years with acute COVID-19. Material for sequencing was PBMCs or T cells enriched from blood (not recorded which). Here the CDR3 reads CASSSGQGINQPQHF. The CDR3 DNA follows: TGTGCCAGCAGCTCGGGACAGGGGATCAATCAGCCCCAGCATTTT.